A selection of T cell receptor beta chains follows, all from one sample in a study of CD8 T cells in ankylosing spondylitis. MiXCR was run by TCRdb on the 5' RACE reads, yielding one entry per CDR3 protein. The sample contains a few hundred thousand distinct CDR3 sequences, over 9.5% of which appear only once. Source material: blood, either unsorted or a sorted T cell fraction (not recorded which). The receptors derive from a male donor with ankylosing spondylitis or in good health (not recorded which). Both conserved end residues are part of each CDR3. A D gene is named only where the DNA matches it firmly. For some rows the clone size is stated as once, few or many, or as a class when expanded; others skip it.

clone size,J gene,D gene,V gene,CDR3 protein,CDR3 DNA
many,TRBJ1-2,-,TRBV5-1,CASSSGTTYGYTF,TGCGCCAGCAGCTCCGGGACTACCTATGGCTACACCTTC
many,TRBJ1-2,TRBD1,TRBV3-1,CASNQRTGPSAF,TGTGCCAGCAACCAAAGGACAGGACCGTCGGCCTTC
many,TRBJ1-3,TRBD1,TRBV11-2,CASSLFGTAGNTIYF,TGTGCCAGCTCCTTATTCGGGACAGCTGGAAACACCATATATTTT
many,TRBJ1-5,-,TRBV7-2,CASSSSRRGGNQPQHF,TGTGCCAGCAGCTCCTCCCGTCGGGGCGGCAATCAGCCCCAGCATTTT
many,TRBJ2-5,TRBD2,TRBV20-1,CSAGGSTSGGQETQYF,TGCAGTGCTGGGGGGTCCACTAGCGGAGGTCAAGAGACCCAGTACTTC
few,TRBJ2-7,TRBD1,TRBV5-1,CASSLNWTGVSYEQYF,TGCGCCAGCAGCTTAAATTGGACAGGGGTCTCCTACGAGCAGTACTTC
-,TRBJ2-3,-,TRBV20-1,CSASVRGGTDTQYF,TGCAGTGCTAGTGTTAGGGGAGGCACAGATACGCAGTATTTT
many,TRBJ1-2,-,TRBV14,CASSQEEGTGARGYTF,TGTGCCAGCAGCCAAGAGGAGGGAACGGGCGCGCGCGGCTACACCTTC
many,TRBJ1-6,-,TRBV20-1,CSARDETAYNSPLHF,TGCAGTGCTAGAGATGAGACAGCATATAATTCACCCCTCCACTTT
few,TRBJ1-1,-,TRBV7-9,CASSRTGPPGPSGTFF,TGTGCCAGCAGCCGAACAGGACCCCCAGGTCCGTCTGGCACTTTCTTT
-,TRBJ2-1,TRBD1,TRBV7-7,CASSPGTGVYNEQFF,TGTGCTAGCAGCCCCGGGACAGGGGTCTACAATGAGCAGTTCTTC
-,TRBJ2-4,-,TRBV20-1,CSARAPAKNIQYF,TGCAGTGCTAGGGCGCCAGCCAAAAACATTCAGTACTTC
-,TRBJ1-2,TRBD1,TRBV7-2,CASSFLTQGASGGYTF,TGTGCCAGCAGCTTCTTAACCCAGGGGGCCTCGGGAGGCTACACCTTC
-,TRBJ2-4,-,TRBV9,CASSAQGTPKGNIQYF,TGTGCCAGCAGCGCCCAGGGGACACCCAAGGGGAACATTCAGTACTTC
-,TRBJ2-3,-,TRBV7-2,CASSQTRDTQYF,TGTGCCAGCAGCCAGACCCGAGATACGCAGTATTTT
-,TRBJ2-1,TRBD1,TRBV14,CSSTPDRSSYNEQFF,TGTTCCAGCACCCCGGACAGGAGCTCCTACAATGAGCAGTTCTTC
many,TRBJ2-5,-,TRBV11-2,CASSLRRETQYF,TGTGCCAGCAGCTTAAGGCGAGAGACCCAGTACTTC